This is a list of T cell receptor beta chains from one sample in a study of blood T cell repertoires in COVID-19. Sequencing was performed with immunoSEQ multiplex PCR; in TCRdb, only in-frame clones are kept and a portion is missing. The table shows approximately 230,000 clones, with over 75% occurring only once. Sequencing was performed on PBMCs or T cells enriched from blood (not recorded which). All receptors derive from a man aged 18-30 years who had recovered from COVID-19. Both conserved end residues are part of each CDR3. Fields, in order: D gene, V gene, clone size, J gene, CDR3 protein, CDR3 DNA. The D gene is left open where the match is weak. Expanded clones get a size class; other rows say once, few or many, or leave the size out.

-	TRBV19	-	TRBJ2-7	CASSISGVIYEQYF	TGTGCCAGTAGTATTTCAGGGGTGATCTACGAGCAGTACTTC
TRBD1	TRBV19	-	TRBJ1-4	CASSIFRGLDTNEKLFF	TGTGCCAGTAGTATATTCAGGGGGCTTGATACTAATGAAAAACTGTTTTTT
-	TRBV12-3/TRBV12-4	-	TRBJ1-2	CASSLGSPYGYTF	TGTGCCAGCAGTTTAGGTAGCCCCTATGGCTACACCTTC
TRBD1	TRBV30	-	TRBJ1-2	CAWNGGTGASNYGYTF	TGTGCCTGGAACGGCGGGACAGGGGCTTCCAACTATGGCTACACCTTC
-	TRBV14	-	TRBJ1-2	CASSQVRRPYGYTF	TGTGCCAGCAGCCAAGTTCGGCGGCCTTATGGCTACACCTTC
TRBD2	TRBV28	-	TRBJ2-7	CASSLYPWTSGSHYEQYF	TGTGCCAGCAGTTTATACCCCTGGACTAGCGGCAGTCACTACGAGCAGTACTTC
TRBD2	TRBV3-1/TRBV3-2	-	TRBJ2-7	CASSRTSNHEQYF	TGTGCCAGCAGCCGGACTAGCAACCACGAGCAGTACTTC
TRBD1	TRBV19	-	TRBJ1-2	CASSIGAGGNYGYTF	TGTGCCAGTAGTATAGGGGCAGGGGGGAACTATGGCTACACCTTC
-	TRBV13	-	TRBJ2-7	CASSFIGGGRPYEQYF	TGTGCCAGCAGCTTTATAGGGGGGGGGCGCCCCTACGAGCAGTACTTC
TRBD2	TRBV20-1	-	TRBJ2-5	CSASDRRAGGEETQYF	TGCAGTGCCAGTGATAGGAGGGCGGGAGGGGAAGAGACCCAGTACTTC
TRBD2	TRBV5-1	-	TRBJ2-3	CASSLEGGPGLDTQYF	TGCGCCAGCAGCTTGGAGGGAGGGCCCGGTTTAGATACGCAGTATTTT
TRBD1	TRBV4-2	-	TRBJ2-3	CASSPGQGDLADTQYF	TGTGCCAGCAGCCCAGGACAGGGGGACCTCGCAGATACGCAGTATTTT
TRBD2	TRBV28	-	TRBJ2-5	CASSPGLVFGLPQYF	TGTGCCAGCAGTCCCGGACTAGTTTTTGGACTACCCCAGTACTTC
-	TRBV10-3	-	TRBJ2-3	CAISGGLSGTDTQYF	TGTGCCATCAGTGGAGGACTTAGCGGAACAGATACGCAGTATTTT
TRBD2	TRBV30	-	TRBJ2-3	CAWSTIGAGVVRGTDTQYF	TGTGCCTGGAGTACCATCGGGGCGGGAGTAGTACGAGGCACAGATACGCAGTATTTT
-	TRBV28	few	TRBJ1-6	CASSIKQTLHF	TGTGCCAGCAGTATAAAACAAACCCTCCACTTT
-	TRBV5-1	-	TRBJ1-1	CASSPGVTGQAFF	TGCGCCAGCAGCCCGGGGGTAACGGGTCAAGCTTTCTTT
-	TRBV10-2	-	TRBJ1-4	CASSGNRVEKLFF	TGCGCCAGCAGTGGAAACAGGGTTGAAAAACTGTTTTTT
-	TRBV28	-	TRBJ1-5	CASSFRGVNQPQHF	TGTGCCAGCAGTTTTAGAGGAGTCAATCAGCCCCAGCATTTT
-	TRBV29-1	-	TRBJ1-1	CSGRQSIMNTEAFF	TGCAGCGGACGACAGTCGATAATGAACACTGAAGCTTTCTTT
-	TRBV7-2	-	TRBJ1-1	CASSPYLNTEAFF	TGTGCCAGCAGCCCTTATTTGAACACTGAAGCTTTCTTT
-	TRBV19	-	TRBJ1-2	CASSIDLLAGLSYGYTF	TGTGCCAGTAGTATAGATCTTTTGGCAGGGCTGAGCTATGGCTACACCTTC
-	TRBV5-5	-	TRBJ1-1	CASSQNAGAYMNTEAFF	TGTGCCAGCAGCCAAAATGCTGGGGCTTACATGAACACTGAAGCTTTCTTT
TRBD2	TRBV5-1	-	TRBJ2-2	CASSLDTSGRARWTGELFF	TGCGCCAGCAGCTTGGACACTAGCGGGAGAGCCCGGTGGACCGGGGAGCTGTTTTTT
TRBD2	TRBV15	-	TRBJ2-3	CATSSSGTSGGPTDTQYF	TGTGCCACCAGCAGCTCGGGAACTAGCGGGGGGCCCACAGATACGCAGTATTTT
-	TRBV11-3	-	TRBJ2-3	CASSLEFPRSTDTQYF	TGTGCCAGCAGCTTAGAATTTCCCCGGAGCACAGATACGCAGTATTTT
-	TRBV27	few	TRBJ1-2	CASSTLTGYHGYTF	TGTGCCAGCAGTACACTCACAGGGTACCATGGCTACACCTTC
-	TRBV23-1	few	TRBJ1-3	CASSQFTRTVMHRSGNTIYF	TGCGCCAGCAGTCAATTCACCAGGACAGTGATGCACCGCTCTGGAAACACCATATATTTT
TRBD2	TRBV27	-	TRBJ2-7	CASREQAGGSYEQYF	TGTGCCAGCAGAGAACAAGCGGGAGGATCCTACGAGCAGTACTTC
-	TRBV14	-	TRBJ2-7	CASSPRVTLRTSDEQYF	TGTGCCAGCAGCCCACGCGTTACGCTGAGGACATCGGACGAGCAGTACTTC
TRBD2	TRBV7-9	once	TRBJ2-1	CASSPRASGISYNEQFF	TGTGCCAGCAGCCCCCGGGCTAGCGGTATTTCCTACAATGAGCAGTTCTTC
TRBD2	TRBV27	-	TRBJ2-3	CASSPAGGGDTQYF	TGTGCCAGCTCCCCTGCGGGAGGAGGAGATACGCAGTATTTT
TRBD1	TRBV5-4	-	TRBJ1-6	CASSRGPLGVNSPLHF	TGTGCCAGCAGCAGGGGGCCTTTGGGGGTTAATTCACCCCTCCACTTT
TRBD1	TRBV5-5	-	TRBJ1-5	CASSPTGANQPQHF	TGTGCCAGCAGTCCAACAGGGGCCAATCAGCCCCAGCATTTT
TRBD2	TRBV6-6	few	TRBJ2-3	CASSRMGLAGGPDTQYF	TGTGCCAGCAGTCGGATGGGACTAGCGGGGGGGCCAGATACGCAGTATTTT
TRBD1	TRBV19	-	TRBJ2-1	CASSGITKGARSYNEQFF	TGTGCCAGTAGTGGAATCACGAAGGGGGCGCGTTCCTACAATGAGCAGTTCTTC
-	TRBV5-8	few	TRBJ2-5	CASSRGADQETQYF	TGTGCCAGCAGCCGTGGGGCAGACCAAGAGACCCAGTACTTC
TRBD1	TRBV19	once	TRBJ1-3	CASSGQGPTGPSGNTIYF	TGTGCCAGTAGCGGACAGGGGCCCACTGGACCCTCTGGAAACACCATATATTTT
-	TRBV28	-	TRBJ2-7	CASSPPTSYEQYF	TGTGCCAGCAGTCCGCCTACCTCCTACGAGCAGTACTTC
-	TRBV27	-	TRBJ2-1	CASSPTGTPTHLF	TGTGCCAGCAGTCCGACCGGGACACCCACACACCTCTTC
TRBD2	TRBV6-5	-	TRBJ2-7	CASSSSGSYEQYF	TGTGCCAGCAGTAGTAGCGGGAGCTACGAGCAGTACTTC
TRBD2	TRBV5-5	-	TRBJ2-1	CASSTAFRLADNEQFF	TGTGCCAGCAGCACCGCTTTTCGACTAGCGGACAATGAGCAGTTCTTC
TRBD1	TRBV7-6	few	TRBJ2-1	CASSLDQGAYNEQFF	TGTGCCAGCAGCTTAGACCAGGGGGCGTACAATGAGCAGTTCTTC
-	TRBV12-5	-	TRBJ2-7	CASGPRDSSREQYF	TGTGCTAGTGGTCCTCGGGACTCATCGCGCGAGCAGTACTTC
TRBD1	TRBV18	-	TRBJ1-1	CASSPDRDTEAFF	TGTGCCAGCTCACCCGACAGGGACACTGAAGCTTTCTTT
TRBD1	TRBV7-2	-	TRBJ1-3	CASSLTGGENTIYF	TGTGCCAGCAGCTTAACAGGGGGCGAAAACACCATATATTTT
TRBD1	TRBV7-8	-	TRBJ2-5	CASSSGQGVFGEETQYF	TGTGCCAGCAGCTCCGGACAGGGAGTATTTGGGGAAGAGACCCAGTACTTC
-	TRBV6-5	-	TRBJ1-3	CASSPAQGIGNTIYF	TGTGCCAGCAGTCCGGCGCAGGGGATTGGAAACACCATATATTTT
-	TRBV9	-	TRBJ2-2	CASSVATRSDNTGELFF	TGTGCCAGCAGCGTAGCTACTAGGTCGGATAACACCGGGGAGCTGTTTTTT